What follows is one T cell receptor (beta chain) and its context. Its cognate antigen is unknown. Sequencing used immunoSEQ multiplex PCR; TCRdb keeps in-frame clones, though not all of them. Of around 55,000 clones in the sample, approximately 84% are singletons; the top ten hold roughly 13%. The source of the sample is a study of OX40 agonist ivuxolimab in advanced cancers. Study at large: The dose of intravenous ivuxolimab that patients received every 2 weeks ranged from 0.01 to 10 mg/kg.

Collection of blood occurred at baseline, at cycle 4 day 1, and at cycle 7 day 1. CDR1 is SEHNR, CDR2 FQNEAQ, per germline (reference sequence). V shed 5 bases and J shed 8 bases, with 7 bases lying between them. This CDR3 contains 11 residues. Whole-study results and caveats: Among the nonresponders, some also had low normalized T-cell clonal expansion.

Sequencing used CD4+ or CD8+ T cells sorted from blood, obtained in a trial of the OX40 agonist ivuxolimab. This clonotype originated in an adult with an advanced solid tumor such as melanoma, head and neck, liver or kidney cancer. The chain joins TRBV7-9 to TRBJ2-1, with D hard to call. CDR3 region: CASSRTHEQFF. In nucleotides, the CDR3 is TGTGCCAGCAGCCGGACCCATGAGCAGTTCTTC. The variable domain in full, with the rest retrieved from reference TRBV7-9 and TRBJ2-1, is DTGVSQNPRHKITKRGQNVTFRCDPISEHNRLYWYRQTLGQGPEFLTYFQNEAQLEKSRLLSDRFSAERPKGSFSTLEIQRTEQGDSAMYLCASSRTHEQFFGPGTRLTVL.